This entry lists 28 T cell receptor beta chains sequenced from one sample in a study of vaccination effects on CD4 cells after COVID-19. Prior to sequencing, the ViraFEST assay stimulated PBMC with viral peptide pools, which expanded the antigen-specific CD4+ T cells. It was after around 10 days of culture that CD4+ T cells were isolated. From March to December 2020, the person had a SARS-CoV-2 infection that was confirmed by PCR. These receptors' antigens are unknown. Sequencing was performed with immunoSEQ multiplex PCR; in TCRdb, only in-frame clones are kept and a portion is missing. Seen here are 30,000 to 40,000 clones, 73% observed once, and the top ten hold 30% to 40%. The specimen was CD4+ T cells from PBMCs cultured with a peptide pool, collected before COVID-19 vaccination. These TCRs come from a human donor who had a prior SARS-CoV-2 infection.

The chain joins TRBV5-1 to TRBJ2-7, with D perhaps assigned TRBD1 or TRBD2 (6 bases each). The CDR3 has 12 amino acids. Per germline, CDR1 SGHRS and CDR2 YFSETQ. V was shortened by 7 bases and J by 3 bases, with 11 bases between the two germline ends. CDR3 bases: TGCGCCAGCGGAGGGACATTCTACGAGCAGTACTTC. This encodes CASGGTFYEQYF.

This chain joins TRBV5-1 and TRBJ2-5, with a weak D call TRBD1 (5 bases). Germline CDR1 SGHRS, CDR2 YFSETQ. This CDR3 is built from 14 residues. V was trimmed by 2 bases and J by 5 bases, leaving 13 bases between them. The DNA of the CDR3 is TGCGCCAGCAGCTTTAAAGGGGCTGGGGAGACCCAGTACTTC. Its protein is CASSFKGAGETQYF.

V usage is TRBV19 and J usage is TRBJ1-3; a possible D gene is TRBD1 (5 bases). CDR1 LNHDA and CDR2 SQIVND come from the germline V gene (reference sequence). CDR3 length: 14 residues. V gave up 8 bases and J gave up 2 bases, with 13 bases separating them. Here the CDR3 reads CASSGGAAGNTIYF. CDR3 bases: TGTGCCAGTTCCGGTGGGGCAGCTGGAAACACCATATATTTT. The entire variable domain, with the rest obtained from reference TRBV19 and TRBJ1-3, is as follows: DGGITQSPKYLFRKEGQNVTLSCEQNLNHDAMYWYRQDPGQGLRLIYYSQIVNDFQKGDIAEGYSVSREKKESFPLTVTSAQKNPTAFYLCASSGGAAGNTIYFGEGSWLTVV.

The chain recombines TRBV10-3 with TRBJ2-5; 8 bases are shared with TRBD2. The V gene's germline CDR1 is ENHRY and CDR2 SYGVKD. There are 13 residues in the CDR3. Losses at the gene ends were 5 bases for V and 7 bases for J; bases not matched to a gene: 6. CDR3: CAISQAGVATQYF. The DNA of the CDR3 is TGTGCCATCAGTCAAGCGGGGGTGGCGACCCAGTACTTC.

V and J are TRBV7-2 and TRBJ1-5; 7 nucleotides align to TRBD1. The CDR3 consists of 14 residues. Looked up from germline, CDR1 is SGHTA and CDR2 is FQGNSA. Trimming took 4 bases from V and 7 from J; bases not matched to a gene: 7. CDR3 nucleotides: TGTGCCAGCAGCTCGCAGGGGGGAGAACAGCCCCAGCATTTT. Encoded protein: CASSSQGGEQPQHF.

V is TRBV4-3 and J is TRBJ2-2; D is unclear. Looked up from germline, CDR1 is LGHNA and CDR2 is YSLEER. V was cut by 1 base and J by 6 bases, with 6 bases left in between. The CDR3 runs to 13 residues. CDR3 in amino acids: CASSQVLAGELFF. CDR3 sequence (DNA): TGCGCCAGCAGCCAAGTTTTGGCCGGGGAGCTGTTTTTT.

The chain combines TRBV6-5 with TRBJ1-2, with D possibly being TRBD1 (5 bases). V gave up 7 bases and J gave up 3 bases, with 12 bases separating them. Germline V gene lookup returns CDR1 MNHEY and CDR2 SVGAGI. There are 13 residues in the CDR3. The CDR3 loop is CASMPGMDYGYTF. CDR3 DNA: TGTGCCAGCATGCCAGGGATGGACTATGGCTACACCTTC.

This rearrangement joins TRBV5-8 to TRBJ1-4; D is undetermined. CDR1 and CDR2 from the germline V gene are SGHTS and YDEGEE. V lost 1 base to trimming and J lost 0 bases, with 10 bases between them. CDR3 size: 16 residues. In DNA form, the CDR3 reads TGTGCCAGCAGCTTGCGGGGATTTACAACTAATGAAAAACTGTTTTTT. It translates to CASSLRGFTTNEKLFF.

This clone was counted only a few times. The chain carries TRBV10-3 and TRBJ1-5, with a weak D call TRBD1 (5 bases). V was clipped by 2 bases and J by 1 base, with 9 bases between them. CDR1 ENHRY and CDR2 SYGVKD come from the germline V gene. The CDR3 has 15 residues. CDR3: CAISEGGQSNQPQHF. CDR3 nucleotide sequence: TGTGCCATCAGTGAGGGGGGTCAGAGCAATCAGCCCCAGCATTTT.

V and J are TRBV7-2 and TRBJ2-7, with 7 bases fitting TRBD2. Germline loops: CDR1 SGHTA, CDR2 FQGNSA. V lost 11 bases, J lost 0 bases, and 7 bases stayed unmatched. The CDR3 is made up of 13 amino acids. CDR3 region: CASKWGGSYEQYF. The CDR3 DNA is TGTGCCTCCAAATGGGGGGGCTCCTACGAGCAGTACTTC.

The chain has TRBV29-1 and TRBJ2-7, with D perhaps given as TRBD1 or TRBD2 (5 bases each). From germline, CDR1 is SQVTM and CDR2 ANQGSEA. The CDR3 runs 14 residues. Trimming cost V 7 bases and J 6 bases, with 22 bases left between them. CDR3 amino acids: CSGDPGPVFGEQYF. CDR3 coding DNA: TGCAGCGGTGACCCGGGGCCGGTGTTTGGCGAGCAGTACTTC.

This clone was seen only once. The V call is TRBV7-9, the J call TRBJ2-7; 7 nucleotides align to TRBD1. V gave up 5 bases and J gave up 7 bases; unmatched junction bases: 11. Looked up from germline, CDR1 is SEHNR and CDR2 is FQNEAQ (reference sequence). The CDR3 runs 14 residues. CDR3 in amino acids: CASSLRQGEDEQYF. In DNA, the CDR3 is TGTGCCAGCAGCCTCCGACAGGGCGAGGATGAGCAGTACTTC.

The V and J genes are TRBV19 and TRBJ2-3; 7 nucleotides line up with TRBD2. The CDR3 runs 14 residues. Trimming took 4 bases from V and 7 from J; bases not matched to a gene: 8. CDR1 LNHDA and CDR2 SQIVND come from the germline V gene (reference sequence). The CDR3 sequence is CASSTPERGNTQYF. The CDR3, as DNA: TGTGCCAGTAGTACCCCGGAGCGGGGAAATACGCAGTATTTT.

The chain couples TRBV7-2 to TRBJ2-7, with 9 bases identical to TRBD1. Germline CDR1 is SGHTA and CDR2 is FQGNSA. The ends lost 5 bases at V and 4 bases at J; junction bases unmatched: 9. The CDR3 has 15 amino acids. CDR3 sequence (DNA): TGTGCCAGCAGCCCGGGGAGGGACAGGGTTTACGAGCAGTACTTC. Translation: CASSPGRDRVYEQYF.

The table lists this clone with a few counts. The chain employs TRBV6-5 and TRBJ2-2; D is uncertain. V gave up 0 bases and J gave up 6 bases, with 8 bases separating them. Germline CDR1 reads MNHEY; CDR2 reads SVGAGI. The CDR3 has 14 amino acids. The CDR3 loop is CASSYSIRPGELFF. As DNA, the CDR3 is TGTGCCAGCAGTTACTCAATCCGGCCCGGGGAGCTGTTTTTT.

The chain joins TRBV10-3 to TRBJ2-2; D unclear. Between the trimmed V and J ends, which lost 0 bases and 12 bases, there was a span of 17 bases. There are 15 residues in the CDR3. Germline CDR1 ENHRY, CDR2 SYGVKD. The CDR3 DNA reads TGTGCCATCAGTGAGTCAGCCGCCGTATGGGGTCAGCTGTTTTTT. It codes for CAISESAAVWGQLFF.

The CDR3 loop is CASSSQGGVSNEKLFF. CDR3 sequence (DNA): TGTGCCAGCAGTTCTCAGGGGGGCGTTTCTAATGAAAAACTGTTTTTT. V and J are TRBV5-4 and TRBJ1-4; 7 nucleotides line up with TRBD1. The germline CDR1 and CDR2 sequences are SGHNT and YYREEE (reference sequence). There are 16 residues in the CDR3. Trimming removed 5 bases from V and 3 bases from J; junction bases left unmatched: 10.

V is TRBV25-1 and J is TRBJ1-1; D is uncertain. This CDR3 contains 15 residues. Per germline, CDR1 MGHDK and CDR2 SYGVNS. With 0 bases removed from V and 5 bases from J, the gap between germline ends came to 13 bases. In DNA, the CDR3 is TGTGCCAGCAGTGAATACGGCTCCGTGAGGACTGAAGCTTTCTTT. Amino acids: CASSEYGSVRTEAFF.

The chain employs TRBV7-2 and TRBJ1-1, with D unclear. The germline CDR1 and CDR2 sequences are SGHTA and FQGNSA. Between the trimmed V and J ends, which lost 1 base and 11 bases, there was a span of 14 bases. This CDR3 is 13 amino acids long. In nucleotides, the CDR3 is TGTGCCAGCAGCTTAGGTTTGCCGGACGGGGCTTTCTTT. This sequence encodes CASSLGLPDGAFF. The full variable domain, completed using reference TRBV7-2 and TRBJ1-1, is GAGVSQSPSNKVTEKGKDVELRCDPISGHTALYWYRQSLGQGLEFLIYFQGNSAPDKSGLPSDRFSAERTGGSVSTLTIQRTQQEDSAVYLCASSLGLPDGAFFGQGTRLTVV.

This clone was observed a single time. The rearrangement uses TRBV7-3 and TRBJ2-3, with 12 bases that match TRBD2. Trimming removed 6 bases from V and 0 bases from J; junction bases left unmatched: 13. Looked up from germline, CDR1 is SGHTA and CDR2 is FQGTGA. This CDR3 spans 19 amino acids. CDR3 region: CASRRTPGLAGSSTDTQYF. CDR3 coding DNA: TGTGCCAGCAGGAGGACCCCGGGACTAGCGGGCTCTAGCACAGATACGCAGTATTTT.

The CDR3 spells CASSQGGGGETQYF. Here the CDR3 DNA reads TGTGCCAGCAGCCAAGGGGGGGGCGGGGAGACCCAGTACTTC. The chain links TRBV5-6 to TRBJ2-5; tentatively, D is TRBD2 (7 bases). Trimming removed 4 bases at V and 5 bases at J, with 15 bases between. CDR3 length equals 14 residues. Per germline, CDR1 SGHDT and CDR2 YYEEEE.

The gene calls are TRBV19 and TRBJ1-2, with D hard to call. This CDR3 is 13 amino acids long. V was clipped by 5 bases and J by 1 base, with 8 bases between them. Germline V CDR1 and CDR2: LNHDA, SQIVND (reference sequence). CDR3: CASSFSDNYGYTF. In nucleotides, the CDR3 is TGTGCCAGTAGTTTTTCGGATAACTATGGCTACACCTTC. Variable domain in full (rest from reference TRBV19 and TRBJ1-2): DGGITQSPKYLFRKEGQNVTLSCEQNLNHDAMYWYRQDPGQGLRLIYYSQIVNDFQKGDIAEGYSVSREKKESFPLTVTSAQKNPTAFYLCASSFSDNYGYTFGSGTRLTVV.

About this clone: The DNA is omitted, as the CDR3 cannot be located on it reliably, and the CDR3 follows TCRdb's listing. The V call is TRBV19, the J call TRBJ1-2; the D call of TRBD1 is as the table states it, not checked on the DNA. The CDR3 spans 15 amino acids, including both terminal residues. Germline CDR1 and CDR2: LNHDA and SQIVND (reference sequence). CDR3 amino acids: CASSIANDRVGCGTF.

J is TRBJ1-2 and V is TRBV18, with 9 bases fitting TRBD1. This CDR3 spans 16 amino acids. The V and J ends lost 2 bases and 3 bases, in that order; junction bases with no gene match: 7. Looked up from germline, CDR1 is KGHSH and CDR2 is LQKENI. This CDR3 reads CASSPFTGGADYGYTF. The CDR3 DNA is TGTGCCAGCTCACCATTCACAGGGGGCGCGGACTATGGCTACACCTTC. Full variable domain (outside the CDR3, taken from reference TRBV18 and TRBJ1-2): NAGVMQNPRHLVRRRGQEARLRCSPMKGHSHVYWYRQLPEEGLKFMVYLQKENIIDESGMPKERFSAEFPKEGPSILRIQQVVRGDSAAYFCASSPFTGGADYGYTFGSGTRLTVV.

The rearrangement uses TRBV11-3 and TRBJ2-1, with a tentative D call TRBD1 (6 bases). Germline CDR1 reads SGHNT; CDR2 reads YENEEA. The CDR3 loop spans 16 amino acids. Trimming left V 4 bases short and J 2 bases short, with 15 bases between. DNA of the CDR3: TGTGCCAGCAGCTCACAGGGAAGTGGTACCTACAATGAGCAGTTCTTC. Amino acids: CASSSQGSGTYNEQFF.

The gene calls are TRBV19 and TRBJ2-7, with D possibly TRBD2 on 6 matching bases. Trimming left V 8 bases short and J 0 bases short, with 14 bases between. Per the germline V gene, CDR1 is LNHDA and CDR2 is SQIVND (reference sequence). The CDR3 is 14 residues long. The CDR3 is CASGPEGNSYEQYF. The CDR3 DNA reads TGTGCCAGTGGTCCGGAGGGAAACTCCTACGAGCAGTACTTC.

This sequence joins TRBV5-4 and TRBJ2-3; 8 bases match TRBD2. CDR3 length: 15 residues. From germline, CDR1 is SGHNT and CDR2 YYREEE (reference sequence). Germline trimming cut 3 bases from V and 1 base from J; bases unmatched to any gene: 4. The CDR3 region is CASSSGRAGTDTQYF. The CDR3 DNA sequence: TGTGCCAGCAGCTCCGGGAGGGCTGGCACAGATACGCAGTATTTT.

This clone appeared once. V usage is TRBV30 and J usage is TRBJ1-1, with D perhaps TRBD1 (6 bases). CDR1 is GTSNPN, CDR2 SVGIG, per germline (reference sequence). V dropped 5 bases and J dropped 0 bases, with 10 bases sitting between them. This CDR3 has 13 residues. The CDR3 sequence: CAWGDKVNTEAFF. The CDR3 nucleotides read TGTGCCTGGGGGGACAAGGTGAACACTGAAGCTTTCTTT. Combining the CDR3 with reference TRBV30 and TRBJ1-1 gives the whole variable domain SQTIHQWPATLVQPVGSPLSLECTVEGTSNPNLYWYRQAAGRGLQLLFYSVGIGQISSEVPQNLSASRPQDRQFILSSKKLLLSDSGFYLCAWGDKVNTEAFFGQGTRLTVV.